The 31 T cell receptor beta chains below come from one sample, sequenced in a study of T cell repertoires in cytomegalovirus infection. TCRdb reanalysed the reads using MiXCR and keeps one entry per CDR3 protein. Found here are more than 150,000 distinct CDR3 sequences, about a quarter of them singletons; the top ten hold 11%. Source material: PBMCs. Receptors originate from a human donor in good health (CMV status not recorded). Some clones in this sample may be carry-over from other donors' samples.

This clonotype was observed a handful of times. DNA for the CDR3: TGTGCCAGCAAGGACAGGGGGCCACCCCAGAAGGACTACACCTTC. Its translation: CASKDRGPPQKDYTF. The rearrangement links TRBV6-2 or TRBV6-3 to TRBJ1-2, with 11 nucleotides matching TRBD1. The CDR3 spans 15 residues. The J segment lost 10 bases and the V segment lost 7 bases, leaving 14 bases of the junction unmatched. Germline V gene lookup returns CDR1 MNHEY and CDR2 SVGEGT.

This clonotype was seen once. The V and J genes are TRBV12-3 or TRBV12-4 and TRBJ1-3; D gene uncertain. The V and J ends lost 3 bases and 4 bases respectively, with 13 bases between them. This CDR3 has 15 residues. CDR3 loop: CASSFIGGFGNTIYF. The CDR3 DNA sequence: TGTGCCAGCAGTTTCATCGGAGGGTTCGGAAACACCATATATTTT.

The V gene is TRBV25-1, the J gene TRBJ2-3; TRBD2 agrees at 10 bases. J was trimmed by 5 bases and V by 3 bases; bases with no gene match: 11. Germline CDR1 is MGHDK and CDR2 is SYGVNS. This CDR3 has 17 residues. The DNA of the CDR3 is TGTGCCAGCAGTGACATCCTGCCGGGACTAGCGAAAGATACGCAGTATTTT. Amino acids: CASSDILPGLAKDTQYF.

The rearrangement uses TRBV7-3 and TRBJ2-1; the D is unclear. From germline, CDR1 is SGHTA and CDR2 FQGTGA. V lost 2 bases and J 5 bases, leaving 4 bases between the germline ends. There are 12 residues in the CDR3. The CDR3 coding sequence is TGTGCCAGCAGCTTACCCGACAATGAGCAGTTCTTC. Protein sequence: CASSLPDNEQFF.

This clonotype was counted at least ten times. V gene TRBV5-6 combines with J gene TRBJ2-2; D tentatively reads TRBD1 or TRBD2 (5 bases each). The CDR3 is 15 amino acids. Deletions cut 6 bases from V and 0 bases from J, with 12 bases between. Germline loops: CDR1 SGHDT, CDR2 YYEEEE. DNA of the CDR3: TGTGCCAGCACCACGGGGCTGGCGAACACCGGGGAGCTGTTTTTT. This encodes CASTTGLANTGELFF.

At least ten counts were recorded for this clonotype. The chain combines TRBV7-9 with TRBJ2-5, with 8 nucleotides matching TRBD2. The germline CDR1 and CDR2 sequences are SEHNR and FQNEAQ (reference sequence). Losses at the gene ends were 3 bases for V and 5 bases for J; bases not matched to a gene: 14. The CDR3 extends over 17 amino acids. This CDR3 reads CASSFSRGGYMRETQYF. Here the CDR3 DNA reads TGTGCCAGCAGCTTCTCCCGGGGGGGTTATATGCGGGAGACCCAGTACTTC.

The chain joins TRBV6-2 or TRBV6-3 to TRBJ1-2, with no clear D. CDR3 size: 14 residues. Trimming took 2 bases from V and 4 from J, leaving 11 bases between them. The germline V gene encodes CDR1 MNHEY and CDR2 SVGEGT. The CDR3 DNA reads TGTGCCAGCAGTTACAATCAACGGCGCTATGGCTACACCTTC. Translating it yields CASSYNQRRYGYTF.

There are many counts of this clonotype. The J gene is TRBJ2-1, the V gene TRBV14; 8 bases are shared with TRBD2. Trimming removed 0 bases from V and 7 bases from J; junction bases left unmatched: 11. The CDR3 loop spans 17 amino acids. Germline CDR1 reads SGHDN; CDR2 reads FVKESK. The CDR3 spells CASSQDLASGRRNEQFF. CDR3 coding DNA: TGTGCCAGCAGCCAAGATTTAGCCAGCGGGAGAAGGAATGAGCAGTTCTTC.

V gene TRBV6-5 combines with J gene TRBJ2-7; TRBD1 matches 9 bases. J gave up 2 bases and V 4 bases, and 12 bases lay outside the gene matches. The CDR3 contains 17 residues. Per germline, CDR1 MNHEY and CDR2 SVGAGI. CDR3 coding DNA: TGTGCCAGCAGTTTCACCCCGGCGGGACAGGGCGCCTACGAGCAGTACTTC. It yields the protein CASSFTPAGQGAYEQYF.

CDR3 bases: TGTGCCAGCAGCCAGTCCTTGGCCCTTTACGAGCAGTACTTC. Protein sequence: CASSQSLALYEQYF. V and J are TRBV3-1 and TRBJ2-7; D gene ambiguous. CDR3 size: 14 residues. The germline CDR1 and CDR2 sequences are LGHDT and YNNKEL (reference sequence). V lost 3 bases and J 4 bases, leaving 13 bases between the germline ends.

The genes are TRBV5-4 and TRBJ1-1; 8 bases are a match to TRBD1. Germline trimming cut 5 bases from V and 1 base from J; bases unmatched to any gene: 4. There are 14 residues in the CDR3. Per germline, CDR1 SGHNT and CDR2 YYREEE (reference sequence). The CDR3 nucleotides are TGTGCCAGCAGACAGGGGGGGCGGAACACTGAAGCTTTCTTT. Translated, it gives CASRQGGRNTEAFF.

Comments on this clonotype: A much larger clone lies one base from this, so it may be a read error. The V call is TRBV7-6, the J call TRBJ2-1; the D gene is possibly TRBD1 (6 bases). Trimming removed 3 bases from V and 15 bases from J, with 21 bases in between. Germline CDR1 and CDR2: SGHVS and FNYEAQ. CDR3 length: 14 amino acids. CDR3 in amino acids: CASSFSTGTQILFF. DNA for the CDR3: TGTGCCAGCAGCTTCTCTACCGGGACACAGATATTGTTCTTC.

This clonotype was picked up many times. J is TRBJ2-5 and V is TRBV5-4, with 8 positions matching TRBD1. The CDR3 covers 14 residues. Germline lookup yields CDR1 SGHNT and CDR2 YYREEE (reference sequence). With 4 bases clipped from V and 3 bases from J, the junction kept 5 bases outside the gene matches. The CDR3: CASSRGQGKETQYF. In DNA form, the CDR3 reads TGTGCCAGCAGCCGCGGACAGGGTAAAGAGACCCAGTACTTC.

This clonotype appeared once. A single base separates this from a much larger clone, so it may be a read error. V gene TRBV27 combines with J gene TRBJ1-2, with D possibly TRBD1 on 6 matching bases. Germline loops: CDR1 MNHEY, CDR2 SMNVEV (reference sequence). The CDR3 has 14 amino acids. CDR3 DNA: TGTGCCCGCAGTTCCACTTGGACAGCCCGGGGCTACACCTTC. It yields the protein CARSSTWTARGYTF.

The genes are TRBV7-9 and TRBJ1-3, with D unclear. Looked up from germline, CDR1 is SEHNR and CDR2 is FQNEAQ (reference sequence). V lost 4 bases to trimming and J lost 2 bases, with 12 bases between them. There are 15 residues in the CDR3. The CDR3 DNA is TGTGCCAGCAGCTCTTTCGCGGCGGCTGGAAACACCATATATTTT. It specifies CASSSFAAAGNTIYF.

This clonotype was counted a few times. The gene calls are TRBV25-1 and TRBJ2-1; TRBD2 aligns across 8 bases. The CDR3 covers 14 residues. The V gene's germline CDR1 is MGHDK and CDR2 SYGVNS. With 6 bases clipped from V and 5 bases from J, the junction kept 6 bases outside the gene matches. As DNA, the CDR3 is TGTGCCAGCAGAATGGGACTAGGGAACAATGAGCAGTTCTTC. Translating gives CASRMGLGNNEQFF. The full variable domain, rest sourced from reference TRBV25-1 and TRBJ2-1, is EADIYQTPRYLVIGTGKKITLECSQTMGHDKMYWYQQDPGMELHLIHYSYGVNSTEKGDLSSESTVSRIRTEHFPLTLESARPSHTSQYLCASRMGLGNNEQFFGPGTRLTVL.

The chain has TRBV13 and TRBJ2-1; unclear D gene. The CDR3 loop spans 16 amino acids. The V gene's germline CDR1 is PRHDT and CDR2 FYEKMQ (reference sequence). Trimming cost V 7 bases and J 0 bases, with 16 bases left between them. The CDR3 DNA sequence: TGTGCCAGCATCCGGCTGATTGGGGACTCCTACAATGAGCAGTTCTTC. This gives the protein CASIRLIGDSYNEQFF. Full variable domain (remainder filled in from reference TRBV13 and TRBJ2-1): AAGVIQSPRHLIKEKRETATLKCYPIPRHDTVYWYQQGPGQDPQFLISFYEKMQSDKGSIPDRFSAQQFSDYHSELNMSSLELGDSALYFCASIRLIGDSYNEQFFGPGTRLTVL.

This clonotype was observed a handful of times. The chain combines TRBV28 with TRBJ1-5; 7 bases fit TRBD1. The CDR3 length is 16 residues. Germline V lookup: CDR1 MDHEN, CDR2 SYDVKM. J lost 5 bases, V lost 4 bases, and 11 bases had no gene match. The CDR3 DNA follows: TGTGCCAGCAGTTCTCACGCAGGGGGTGTCGATCAGCCCCAGCATTTT. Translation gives CASSSHAGGVDQPQHF.

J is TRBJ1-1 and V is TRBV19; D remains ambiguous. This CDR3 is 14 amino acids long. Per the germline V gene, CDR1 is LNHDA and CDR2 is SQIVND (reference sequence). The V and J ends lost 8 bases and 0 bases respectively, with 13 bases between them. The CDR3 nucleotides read TGTGCCAGTTCGAAGGACGGCATGAACACTGAAGCTTTCTTT. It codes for CASSKDGMNTEAFF.

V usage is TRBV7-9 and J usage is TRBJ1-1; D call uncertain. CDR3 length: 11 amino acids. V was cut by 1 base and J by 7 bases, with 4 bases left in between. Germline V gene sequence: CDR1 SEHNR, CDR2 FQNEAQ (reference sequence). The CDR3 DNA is TGTGCCAGCAGCTTAGGTAATGAAGCTTTCTTT. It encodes CASSLGNEAFF.

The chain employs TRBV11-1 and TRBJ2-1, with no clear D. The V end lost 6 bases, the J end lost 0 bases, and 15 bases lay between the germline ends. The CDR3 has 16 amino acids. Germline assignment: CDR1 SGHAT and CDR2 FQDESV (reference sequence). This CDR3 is CASRAPVYSSYNEQFF. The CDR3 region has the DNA TGTGCCAGCAGGGCCCCCGTGTACAGCTCCTACAATGAGCAGTTCTTC. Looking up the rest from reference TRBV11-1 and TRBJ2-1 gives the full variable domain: EAEVAQSPRYKITEKSQAVAFWCDPISGHATLYWYRQILGQGPELLVQFQDESVVDDSQLPKDRFSAERLKGVDSTLKIQPAELGDSAMYLCASRAPVYSSYNEQFFGPGTRLTVL.

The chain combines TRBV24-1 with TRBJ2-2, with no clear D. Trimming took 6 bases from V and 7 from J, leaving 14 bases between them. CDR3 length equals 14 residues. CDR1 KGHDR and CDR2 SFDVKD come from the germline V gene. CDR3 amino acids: CATSKGEIGGELFF. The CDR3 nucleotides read TGTGCCACCAGTAAGGGCGAAATAGGCGGGGAGCTGTTTTTT.

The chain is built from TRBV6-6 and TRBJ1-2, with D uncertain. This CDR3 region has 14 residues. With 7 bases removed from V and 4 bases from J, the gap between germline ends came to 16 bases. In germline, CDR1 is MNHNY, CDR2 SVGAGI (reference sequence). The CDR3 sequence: CASNNGELLYGYTF. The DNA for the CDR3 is TGTGCCAGCAATAATGGTGAGCTGCTCTATGGCTACACCTTC.

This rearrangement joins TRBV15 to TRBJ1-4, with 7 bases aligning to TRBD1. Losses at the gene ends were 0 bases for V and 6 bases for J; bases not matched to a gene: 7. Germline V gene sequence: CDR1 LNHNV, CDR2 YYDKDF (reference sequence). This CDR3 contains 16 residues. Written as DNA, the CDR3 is TGTGCCACCAGCAGAGACCGGGACAGCGCAGATGAAAAACTGTTTTTT. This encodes CATSRDRDSADEKLFF.

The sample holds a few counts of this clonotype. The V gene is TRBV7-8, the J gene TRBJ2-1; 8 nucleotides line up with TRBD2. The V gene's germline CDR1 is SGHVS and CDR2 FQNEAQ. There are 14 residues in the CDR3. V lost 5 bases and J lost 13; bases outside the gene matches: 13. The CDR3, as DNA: TGTGCCAGCAGCCCACTCAGAACCGGGACTAGTCAGTTCTTC. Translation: CASSPLRTGTSQFF.

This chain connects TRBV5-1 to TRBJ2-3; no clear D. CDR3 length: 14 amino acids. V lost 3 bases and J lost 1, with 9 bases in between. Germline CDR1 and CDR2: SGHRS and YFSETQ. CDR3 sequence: CASSSSHRTDTQYF. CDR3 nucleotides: TGCGCCAGCAGCTCGTCCCATCGCACAGATACGCAGTATTTT. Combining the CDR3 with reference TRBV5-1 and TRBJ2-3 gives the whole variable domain KAGVTQTPRYLIKTRGQQVTLSCSPISGHRSVSWYQQTPGQGLQFLFEYFSETQRNKGNFPGRFSGRQFSNSRSEMNVSTLELGDSALYLCASSSSHRTDTQYFGPGTRLTVL.

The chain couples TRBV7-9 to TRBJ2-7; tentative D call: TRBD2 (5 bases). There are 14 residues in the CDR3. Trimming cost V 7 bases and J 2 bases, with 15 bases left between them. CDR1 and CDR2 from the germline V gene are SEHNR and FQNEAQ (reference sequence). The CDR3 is CASIGAEKTYEQYF. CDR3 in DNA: TGTGCCAGCATAGGAGCGGAAAAGACCTACGAGCAGTACTTC.

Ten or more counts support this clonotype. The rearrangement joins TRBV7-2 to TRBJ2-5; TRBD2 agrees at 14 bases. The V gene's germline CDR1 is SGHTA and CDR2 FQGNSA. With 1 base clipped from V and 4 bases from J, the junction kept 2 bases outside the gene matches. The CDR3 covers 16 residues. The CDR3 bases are TGTGCCAGCAGCTTAGAGGGACTAGCGGGAGTAGAGACCCAGTACTTC. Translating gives CASSLEGLAGVETQYF.

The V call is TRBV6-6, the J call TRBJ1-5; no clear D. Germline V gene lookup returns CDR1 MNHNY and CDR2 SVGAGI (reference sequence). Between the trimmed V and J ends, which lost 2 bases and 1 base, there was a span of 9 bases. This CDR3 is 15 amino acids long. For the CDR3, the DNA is TGTGCCAGCAGTTACCTTCCGACGAGCAATCAGCCCCAGCATTTT. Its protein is CASSYLPTSNQPQHF.

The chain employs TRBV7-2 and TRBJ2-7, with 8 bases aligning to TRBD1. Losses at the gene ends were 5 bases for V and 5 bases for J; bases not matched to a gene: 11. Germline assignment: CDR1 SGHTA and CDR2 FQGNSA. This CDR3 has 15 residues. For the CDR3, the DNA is TGTGCCAGCAGCCCTCGCAGGGGGCCCCCCCACGAGCAGTACTTC. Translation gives CASSPRRGPPHEQYF.

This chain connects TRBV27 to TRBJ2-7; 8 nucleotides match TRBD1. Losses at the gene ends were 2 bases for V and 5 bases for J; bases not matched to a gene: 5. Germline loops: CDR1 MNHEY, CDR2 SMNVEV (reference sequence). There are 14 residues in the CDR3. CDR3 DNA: TGTGCCAGCAGTTTAGGGACAGGTCCGAACGAGCAGTACTTC. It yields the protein CASSLGTGPNEQYF.